The 25 T cell receptor beta chains below come from one sample, sequenced in a study of blood T cell repertoires in COVID-19. Repertoires were generated with immunoSEQ multiplex PCR, while TCRdb's copy carries only in-frame clones and drops some. The sample shows roughly 150,000 clones, more than 85% of them seen only once. Sample: peripheral blood. These TCRs come from a man between 60 and 70 years old with active or convalescent COVID-19.

The chain uses TRBV5-8 and TRBJ1-1, with D tentatively TRBD1 (6 bases). Trimming took off 4 bases at V and 1 base at J, with 14 bases between the two ends. Germline loops: CDR1 SGHTS, CDR2 YDEGEE. The CDR3 length is 15 residues. The CDR3 reads CASSTGLGENTEAFF. DNA of the CDR3: TGTGCCAGCAGCACAGGGTTAGGGGAGAACACTGAAGCTTTCTTT. The full variable domain, its missing parts supplied by reference TRBV5-8 and TRBJ1-1, is EAGVTQSPTHLIKTRGQQATLRCSPISGHTSVYWYQQALGLGLQFLLWYDEGEERNRGNFPPRFSGRQFPNYSSELNVNALELEDSALYLCASSTGLGENTEAFFGQGTRLTVV.

V gene TRBV28 combines with J gene TRBJ2-7, with TRBD2 identical over 8 bases. J gave up 6 bases and V 3 bases, and 13 bases lay outside the gene matches. Germline V gene sequence: CDR1 MDHEN, CDR2 SYDVKM. The CDR3 runs to 16 residues. The CDR3, as DNA: TGTGCCAGCAGTTTCGCCTCGAGCGGGGGTCGGGGCGAGCAGTACTTC. This codes for CASSFASSGGRGEQYF.

The CDR3 nucleotides read TGTGCCAGCAGTTACGCGGGAACCTACAATGAGCAGTTCTTC. It is translated as CASSYAGTYNEQFF. This chain links TRBV6-6 with TRBJ2-1, with TRBD2 as a possible D gene (6 bases). The V gene lost 2 bases and the J gene lost 2 bases, with 7 bases spanning the gap. There are 14 residues in the CDR3. From germline, CDR1 is MNHNY and CDR2 SVGAGI (reference sequence).

The chain couples TRBV4-2 to TRBJ2-3, with D possibly TRBD2 on 6 matching bases. The CDR3 contains 16 residues. The germline V gene encodes CDR1 LGHNA and CDR2 YNFKEQ. V was trimmed by 0 bases and J by 2 bases, leaving 12 bases between them. The CDR3 sequence is CASSQDSGGNTDTQYF. As DNA, the CDR3 is TGTGCCAGCAGCCAAGATTCCGGCGGGAACACAGATACGCAGTATTTT.

J is TRBJ1-3 and V is TRBV6-5; D may be TRBD1 (6 bases). Germline V gene lookup returns CDR1 MNHEY and CDR2 SVGAGI. The CDR3 runs to 15 residues. The ends were cut back, 7 bases at V and 0 bases at J, with 13 bases in the middle. CDR3 in amino acids: CASNPGHTSGNTIYF. The CDR3 DNA reads as TGTGCCAGCAACCCGGGACATACCTCTGGAAACACCATATATTTT.

This clone appeared a single time. V is TRBV19 and J is TRBJ1-5; 7 bases match TRBD1. This CDR3 is built from 15 residues. Germline assignment: CDR1 LNHDA and CDR2 SQIVND (reference sequence). The junction had 8 bases not matched to a gene; V was cut back by 3 bases and J by 6 bases. CDR3 residues: CASSMAQGLGQPQHF. The DNA for the CDR3 is TGTGCCAGTAGTATGGCACAGGGGTTAGGTCAGCCCCAGCATTTT.

The chain recombines TRBV6-2 or TRBV6-3 with TRBJ2-7; D may be TRBD1 (5 bases). This CDR3 is 17 amino acids long. Trimming removed 1 base from V and 4 bases from J, with 20 bases in between. The germline V gene encodes CDR1 MNHEY and CDR2 SVGEGT. The CDR3 coding sequence is TGTGCCAGCAGTTACTATTTCGGCCCCCAGGGCGTATACGAGCAGTACTTC. This codes for CASSYYFGPQGVYEQYF.

The chain uses TRBV16 and TRBJ1-2, with a tentative D call TRBD1 (5 bases). Germline V gene lookup returns CDR1 KGHSY and CDR2 FQNENV. V lost 0 bases to trimming and J lost 5 bases, with 31 bases between them. The CDR3 sequence is 21 residues long. The CDR3 DNA sequence: TGTGCCAGCAGCCAATCTTGGGGGGGGTCGACAGAGTCATCGGGACTATATGGCTACACCTTC. It translates to CASSQSWGGSTESSGLYGYTF.

J is TRBJ1-5 and V is TRBV7-9, with D possibly matching TRBD1 (5 bases). The germline CDR1 and CDR2 sequences are SEHNR and FQNEAQ (reference sequence). The V gene lost 10 bases and the J gene lost 6 bases, with 16 bases spanning the gap. This CDR3 is 13 amino acids long. The CDR3 sequence: CATGEGRGQPQHF. DNA of the CDR3: TGTGCCACTGGGGAGGGAAGGGGTCAGCCCCAGCATTTT.

The rearrangement joins TRBV2 to TRBJ1-1; D is possibly TRBD1 (6 bases). V was cut by 6 bases and J by 1 base, with 12 bases left in between. The germline CDR1 and CDR2 sequences are SNHLY and FYNNEI. This CDR3 comprises 14 residues. DNA of the CDR3: TGTGCCAGCAGGCCCGGACAGCCGAACACTGAAGCTTTCTTT. It yields the protein CASRPGQPNTEAFF.

For the CDR3, the DNA is TGTGCCAGTAGCCCCGGACTTAAAGAGACCCAGTACTTC. Translating gives CASSPGLKETQYF. V is TRBV19 and J is TRBJ2-5, with D perhaps matching TRBD2 (5 bases). Trimming stripped 6 bases from V and 3 bases from J, with 11 bases between. CDR1 is LNHDA and CDR2 is SQIVND in the germline V gene (reference sequence). The length of the CDR3 is 13 residues.

This chain connects TRBV5-1 to TRBJ1-6; TRBD1 is a possible D gene (5 bases). The CDR3 extends over 16 amino acids. Germline V lookup: CDR1 SGHRS, CDR2 YFSETQ. V lost 0 bases and J lost 9, with 16 bases in between. Here the CDR3 DNA reads TGCGCCAGCAGCTTGGGACAGCAGGAAAGTGGTTCACCCCTCCACTTT. Translation gives CASSLGQQESGSPLHF.

This clone was observed a handful of times. The chain combines TRBV23-1 with TRBJ2-2; D perhaps matches TRBD1 (5 bases). TRBV23-1 is filed as an ORF, its function uncertain. The CDR3 runs to 15 residues. The V end was cut by 3 bases, the J end by 2 bases, with 10 bases between. The CDR3 nucleotides read TGCGCCAGCAGTCAGGGGCAGACCAACACCGGGGAGCTGTTTTTT. It yields the protein CASSQGQTNTGELFF.

The V call is TRBV28, the J call TRBJ1-2, with TRBD1 as a possible D gene (6 bases). The CDR3 covers 15 residues. V gave up 4 bases and J gave up 5 bases, with 17 bases separating them. Germline values: CDR1 MDHEN, CDR2 SYDVKM. The CDR3 nucleotides are TGTGCCAGCAGTTCCGGACGGACAGTTTGGTATGGCTACACCTTC. Protein sequence: CASSSGRTVWYGYTF.

The chain couples TRBV6-1 to TRBJ2-5; TRBD2 is a possible D gene (5 bases). Germline CDR1 MNHNS, CDR2 SASEGT. V lost 1 base and J lost 5, with 14 bases in between. The CDR3 runs to 15 residues. The DNA for the CDR3 is TGTGCCAGCAGTGAAGGGACGGGGTCCCCGGAGACCCAGTACTTC. Residues: CASSEGTGSPETQYF.

The CDR3 loop reads CASSRQGSTQPQHF. The DNA for the CDR3 is TGTGCCAGCAGCCGACAGGGCTCAACTCAGCCCCAGCATTTT. The chain joins TRBV5-6 to TRBJ1-5; 7 positions agree with TRBD1. Germline CDR1 and CDR2: SGHDT and YYEEEE. J was trimmed by 6 bases and V by 4 bases; bases with no gene match: 7. The length of the CDR3 is 14 residues.

The gene calls are TRBV7-8 and TRBJ2-7; TRBD1 is a possible D gene (6 bases). The CDR3 contains 14 residues. From germline, CDR1 is SGHVS and CDR2 FQNEAQ. Deletions cut 5 bases from V and 2 bases from J, with 13 bases between. CDR3 loop: CASSPNRVPYEQYF. The CDR3 bases are TGTGCCAGCAGCCCGAACAGGGTACCCTACGAGCAGTACTTC.

The chain links TRBV27 to TRBJ2-7, with 14 positions matching TRBD2. The CDR3 runs to 15 residues. Germline V gene sequence: CDR1 MNHEY, CDR2 SMNVEV (reference sequence). The V segment lost 5 bases and the J segment 2 bases; nucleotides outside the gene matches: 2. Here the CDR3 reads CASSPGLAGAYEQYF. The CDR3 DNA reads as TGTGCCAGCAGTCCGGGACTAGCGGGGGCCTACGAGCAGTACTTC.

This chain joins TRBV5-1 and TRBJ2-7; perhaps TRBD2 as D (5 bases). The CDR3 covers 14 residues. The germline V and J ends were trimmed by 4 bases and 2 bases, with 13 bases remaining between them. CDR1 and CDR2 from the germline V gene are SGHRS and YFSETQ. CDR3 bases: TGCGCCAGCAGCCTAGCAGGAACCGCCTACGAGCAGTACTTC. This sequence encodes CASSLAGTAYEQYF.

This chain links TRBV2 with TRBJ1-2, with D perhaps matching TRBD1 (6 bases). The CDR3 is 13 residues long. Germline assignment: CDR1 SNHLY and CDR2 FYNNEI. The germline V and J ends were trimmed by 2 bases and 7 bases, with 11 bases remaining between them. This CDR3 is CASSEQGIRGYTF. The CDR3 coding sequence is TGTGCCAGCAGTGAACAGGGGATACGTGGCTACACCTTC.

This clone was observed a handful of times. This chain joins TRBV3-1 (or the pseudogene TRBV3-2) and TRBJ2-2, with 7 positions matching TRBD2. The CDR3 extends over 17 amino acids. Per the germline V gene, CDR1 is LGHDT and CDR2 is YNNKEL (reference sequence). Trimming took 1 base from V and 5 from J; bases not matched to a gene: 10. The CDR3 loop is CASSQGRAGVQTGELFF. The CDR3, as DNA: TGTGCCAGCAGCCAAGGTAGGGCGGGAGTTCAGACCGGGGAGCTGTTTTTT.

The genes are TRBV27 and TRBJ1-1, with a possible D match to TRBD1 (6 bases). The V gene lost 4 bases and the J gene lost 5 bases, with 23 bases spanning the gap. The germline CDR1 and CDR2 sequences are MNHEY and SMNVEV (reference sequence). This CDR3 has 17 residues. In DNA, the CDR3 is TGTGCCAGCAGTTCCCTGGGGACAAACGCAGGGGTAACTGAAGCTTTCTTT. Translating gives CASSSLGTNAGVTEAFF.

The chain couples TRBV10-3 to TRBJ1-1, with 9 bases fitting TRBD1. The ends lost 4 bases at V and 2 bases at J; junction bases unmatched: 14. CDR1 and CDR2 (germline): ENHRY, SYGVKD. This CDR3 has 18 amino acids. CDR3 coding DNA: TGTGCCATCAGTGGACCCCCGGACAGGGGAGGGAGAAACACTGAAGCTTTCTTT. Its translation is CAISGPPDRGGRNTEAFF.

The rearrangement joins TRBV28 to TRBJ2-1, with 11 bases lining up with TRBD2. V lost 5 bases to trimming and J lost 0 bases; unmatched junction nucleotides: 9. CDR3 length: 18 amino acids. Germline lookup yields CDR1 MDHEN and CDR2 SYDVKM. The CDR3 is CASSTAGLAVHSYNEQFF. For the CDR3, the DNA is TGTGCCAGCAGTACCGCGGGACTAGCGGTACACTCCTACAATGAGCAGTTCTTC.

This chain connects TRBV30 to TRBJ2-3; D not resolved. The V end was cut by 0 bases, the J end by 1 base, with 11 bases between. The CDR3 covers 15 residues. Germline loops: CDR1 GTSNPN, CDR2 SVGIG (reference sequence). CDR3 in amino acids: CAWSVAGYRTDTQYF. The CDR3 region has the DNA TGTGCCTGGAGTGTGGCCGGGTACCGCACAGATACGCAGTATTTT.